The clone carrying this TCR beta chain was observed a handful of times. What it binds is unknown. These data are taken from a study of CD8+ T cells in alopecia areata. Study observations and caveats: More clonal than normal scalp was lesional scalp, particularly alopecia totalis/universalis.

Noted treatment: oral pan-JAK inhibitor, 5-10 mg twice daily. Investigators sorted PBMCs to obtain both CD4+ and CD8+ T cells. Trimming stripped 4 bases from V and 2 bases from J, with 18 bases between. Germline CDR1 reads MGHRA; CDR2 reads YSYEKL. This CDR3 contains 17 residues. Extraction of RNA preceded its reverse transcription into cDNA, which served as the sequencing template. Profiled with immunoSEQ multiplex PCR; TCRdb holds only in-frame clones, not every one. The data show 140,000 to 150,000 clones, with 50% to 65% seen just once and more than 15% held by the top ten. This sequence joins TRBV4-1 and TRBJ1-5, with D possibly matching TRBD1 (6 bases). The receptor comes from a human donor with alopecia areata. The sample here was CD8+ T cells sorted from blood, taken at week 4, from a patient treated with tofacitinib. This CDR3 is CASSPIPRGAGNQPQHF. CDR3 coding DNA: TGCGCCAGCAGCCCCATCCCCCGGGGGGCTGGCAATCAGCCCCAGCATTTT.